The following is a T cell receptor (beta chain) sequence with its context. As to treatment: roughly 19 received Ad26.COV2.S at low or high dose, single or two shots; roughly five received placebo; per-sample allocation not given. Samples analyzed were those drawn on day 63 after the first vaccine or placebo injection. The table came from immunoSEQ multiplex PCR; TCRdb's copy has only in-frame clones and leaves some out. This table has about 350,000 clones, 80% to 90% appearing once. The sample belongs to a study of Ad26.COV2.S vaccination and SARS-CoV-2 variants. Overall study context: Once or twice, 56 days apart, Ad26.COV2.S was delivered intramuscularly.

Trimming took 4 bases from V and 0 from J, leaving 10 bases between them. CDR3 length: 14 residues. This sample comprised peripheral blood, obtained in a trial of Ad26.COV2.S vaccine versus placebo. The genes are TRBV5-3 and TRBJ2-5; weak D call: TRBD1 (5 bases). TRBV5-3 is an ORF, with its function uncertain. This receptor was identified in a person aged 18-65 years who received the Ad26.COV2.S COVID-19 vaccine or a placebo. The CDR3 nucleotides are TGTGCCAGAAGCCGACGGACATACCAAGAGACCCAGTACTTC. It yields the protein CARSRRTYQETQYF.